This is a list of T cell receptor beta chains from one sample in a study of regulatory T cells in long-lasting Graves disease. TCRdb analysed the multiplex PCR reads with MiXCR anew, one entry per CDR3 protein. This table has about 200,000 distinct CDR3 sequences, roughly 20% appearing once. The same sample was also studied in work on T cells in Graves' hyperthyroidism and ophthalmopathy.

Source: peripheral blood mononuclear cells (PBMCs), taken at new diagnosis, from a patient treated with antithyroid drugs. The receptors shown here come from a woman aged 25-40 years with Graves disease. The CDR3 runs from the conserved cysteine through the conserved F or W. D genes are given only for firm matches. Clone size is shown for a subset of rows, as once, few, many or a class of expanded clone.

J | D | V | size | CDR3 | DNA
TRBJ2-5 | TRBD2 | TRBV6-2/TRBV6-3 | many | CASSYRKGTTGGETQYF | TGTGCCAGCAGTTACAGGAAGGGCACCACGGGAGGGGAGACCCAGTACTTC
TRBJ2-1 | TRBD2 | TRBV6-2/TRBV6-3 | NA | CTIGRSYNEQFF | TGTACCATCGGGAGGTCCTACAATGAGCAGTTCTTC
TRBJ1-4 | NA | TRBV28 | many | CASSHEKLFF | TGTGCCAGCAGCCATGAAAAACTGTTTTTT
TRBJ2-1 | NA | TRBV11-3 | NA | CASSLVLGGVYNEQFF | TGTGCCAGCAGCTTAGTGTTGGGGGGCGTCTACAATGAGCAGTTCTTC
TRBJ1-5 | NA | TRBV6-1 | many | CASSRDINQPQHF | TGTGCCAGCAGTCGGGACATAAATCAGCCCCAGCATTTT
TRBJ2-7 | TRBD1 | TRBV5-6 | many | CASTGTGTGGREQYF | TGTGCCAGCACCGGGACCGGGACAGGGGGCCGCGAGCAGTACTTC
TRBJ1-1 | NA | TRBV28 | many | CASSLVGGGALGEAFF | TGTGCCAGCAGTCTAGTAGGCGGGGGGGCCCTAGGAGAAGCTTTCTTT
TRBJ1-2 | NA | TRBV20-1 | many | CSAKLGGGYTF | TGCAGTGCTAAGCTTGGGGGTGGCTACACCTTC
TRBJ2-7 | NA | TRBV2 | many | CASMGALGDHEQYF | TGTGCCAGCATGGGGGCTTTGGGAGACCACGAGCAGTACTTC
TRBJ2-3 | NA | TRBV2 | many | CASSDGGGFTDTQYF | TGTGCCAGCAGTGATGGTGGCGGGTTCACAGATACGCAGTATTTT
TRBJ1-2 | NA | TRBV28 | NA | CASSLAEQSANYGYTF | TGTGCCAGCAGTTTAGCTGAACAGTCCGCTAACTATGGCTACACCTTC
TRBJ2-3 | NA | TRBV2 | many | CASIRTVSYTDTQYF | TGTGCCAGCATACGGACAGTATCCTACACAGATACGCAGTATTTT
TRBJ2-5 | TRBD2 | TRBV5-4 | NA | CASSQRVAGGQETQYF | TGTGCCAGCAGCCAGAGAGTAGCGGGGGGGCAAGAGACCCAGTACTTC
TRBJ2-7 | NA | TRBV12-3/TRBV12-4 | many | CASLDNLYEQYF | TGTGCCAGCTTAGACAATCTCTACGAGCAGTACTTC
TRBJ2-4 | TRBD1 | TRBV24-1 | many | CATLNSSGGTLVKNIQYF | TGTGCCACCCTGAACTCCTCAGGGGGTACCCTGGTCAAAAACATTCAGTACTTC
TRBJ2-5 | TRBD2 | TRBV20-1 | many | CSARVLAGGYQETQYF | TGCAGTGCTAGAGTTCTAGCGGGGGGTTACCAAGAGACCCAGTACTTC
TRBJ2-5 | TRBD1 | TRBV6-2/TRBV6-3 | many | CASSSPGQGIKSGETQYF | TGTGCCAGCAGCTCGCCGGGACAGGGAATTAAAAGCGGGGAGACCCAGTACTTC
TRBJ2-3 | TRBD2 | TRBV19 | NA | CASSTSGRTDTQYF | TGTGCCAGTAGTACAAGCGGGAGGACAGATACGCAGTATTTT
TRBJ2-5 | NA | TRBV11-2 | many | CASSSLGETQYF | TGTGCCAGCAGCTCCCTAGGAGAGACCCAGTACTTC
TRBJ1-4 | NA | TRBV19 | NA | CASRRRGANEKLFF | TGTGCCAGTAGGAGAAGGGGGGCTAATGAAAAACTGTTTTTT
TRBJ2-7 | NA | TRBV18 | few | CASSHQGLNLEQYF | TGTGCCAGCTCACACCAGGGTCTCAACCTCGAGCAGTACTTC
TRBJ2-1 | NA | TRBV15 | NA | CATSRQTGANNEQFF | TGTGCCACCAGCAGACAAACCGGGGCCAACAATGAGCAGTTCTTC
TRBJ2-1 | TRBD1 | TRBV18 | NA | CAGSLDRGRRDNEQFF | TGTGCCGGCTCACTTGACAGGGGTCGTCGGGACAATGAGCAGTTCTTC
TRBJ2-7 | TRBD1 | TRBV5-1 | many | CASNEAGGVLDEQYF | TGCGCCAGCAACGAGGCAGGGGGCGTGTTGGACGAGCAGTACTTC
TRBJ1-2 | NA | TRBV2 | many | CASSENWADTDGYTF | TGTGCCAGCAGTGAAAACTGGGCAGACACAGATGGCTACACCTTC
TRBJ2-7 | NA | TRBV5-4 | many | CASSSTGTIIMEQYF | TGTGCCAGCAGTTCGACCGGGACAATTATTATGGAGCAGTACTTC
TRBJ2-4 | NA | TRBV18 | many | CASSPEKGRSIQYF | TGTGCCAGCTCACCCGAGAAGGGGAGGAGCATTCAGTACTTC
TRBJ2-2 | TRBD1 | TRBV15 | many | CATSRSEGQGPGELFF | TGTGCCACCAGCAGGAGCGAGGGACAGGGTCCCGGGGAGCTGTTTTTT
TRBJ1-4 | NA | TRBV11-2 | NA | CASSTQGTGSEKLFF | TGTGCCAGCAGCACCCAGGGGACTGGGAGTGAAAAACTATTTTTT
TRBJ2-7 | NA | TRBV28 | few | CASNSPTGTTYEQYF | TGTGCCAGCAACTCCCCAACCGGGACAACCTACGAGCAGTACTTC
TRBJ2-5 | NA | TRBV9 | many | CASSGGGLTQETQYF | TGTGCCAGCAGCGGTGGCGGACTAACTCAAGAGACCCAGTACTTC
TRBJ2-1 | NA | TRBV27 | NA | CASSSQGRNNEQFF | TGTGCCAGCAGTTCCCAGGGTAGGAACAATGAGCAGTTCTTC
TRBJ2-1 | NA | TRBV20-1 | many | CSAREVGQFF | TGCAGTGCTAGAGAAGTAGGTCAGTTCTTC
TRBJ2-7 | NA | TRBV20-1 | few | CSASRLSSYEQYF | TGCAGTGCTTCTCGCCTGAGCTCCTACGAGCAGTACTTC
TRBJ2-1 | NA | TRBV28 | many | CASSLPGPGYNEQFF | TGTGCCAGCAGTCTCCCGGGACCGGGCTACAATGAGCAGTTCTTC
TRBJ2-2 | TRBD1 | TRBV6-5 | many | CASSYSATGAGELFF | TGTGCCAGCAGTTACTCGGCGACAGGGGCTGGGGAGCTGTTTTTT
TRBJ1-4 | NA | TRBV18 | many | CASSPDSLGEKLFF | TGTGCCAGCTCACCGGACAGCCTTGGGGAAAAACTGTTTTTT
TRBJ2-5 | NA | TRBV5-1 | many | CASSLGKQETQYF | TGCGCCAGCAGCTTAGGAAAGCAAGAGACCCAGTACTTC
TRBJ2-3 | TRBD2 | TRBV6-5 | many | CASSYSSGGSTDTQYF | TGTGCCAGCAGTTACTCGTCGGGGGGGTCCACAGATACGCAGTATTTT
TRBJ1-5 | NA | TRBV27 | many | CASSLLDSNQPQHF | TGTGCCAGCAGTTTATTGGACAGCAATCAGCCCCAGCATTTT
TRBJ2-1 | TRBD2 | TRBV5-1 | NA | CASSSRLAGGVDEQFF | TGCGCCAGCAGCTCCCGACTAGCGGGAGGAGTAGATGAGCAGTTCTTC
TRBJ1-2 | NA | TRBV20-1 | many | CSARALRAQGTNYGYTF | TGCAGTGCTAGAGCCCTCCGGGCCCAGGGAACTAACTATGGCTACACCTTC
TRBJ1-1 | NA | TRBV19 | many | CASRGYSNTEAFF | TGTGCCAGTAGGGGCTATTCGAACACTGAAGCTTTCTTT
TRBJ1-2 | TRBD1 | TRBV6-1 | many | CASSRDRGYEGYTF | TGTGCCAGCAGTCGGGACAGGGGATACGAGGGCTACACCTTC
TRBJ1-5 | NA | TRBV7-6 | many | CASSLADSNQPQHF | TGTGCCAGCAGCTTAGCCGATAGCAATCAGCCCCAGCATTTT
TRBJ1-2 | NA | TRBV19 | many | CASSIARDYGYTF | TGTGCCAGTAGTATTGCCAGGGACTATGGCTACACCTTC
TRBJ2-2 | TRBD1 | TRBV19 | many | CASSMGTGGVSTGELFF | TGTGCCAGTAGTATGGGAACAGGGGGCGTAAGCACCGGGGAGCTGTTTTTT
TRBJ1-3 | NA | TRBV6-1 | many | CASSESRGYSGNTIYF | TGTGCCAGCAGTGAATCCAGGGGATACTCTGGAAACACCATATATTTT
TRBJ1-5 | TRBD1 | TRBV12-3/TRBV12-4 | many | CASRRGTGLNQPQHF | TGTGCCAGCAGGAGAGGGACAGGGCTAAATCAGCCCCAGCATTTT
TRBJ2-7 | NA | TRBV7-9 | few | CASSSLGFQYF | TGTGCCAGCAGCTCCCTGGGGTTCCAGTACTTC
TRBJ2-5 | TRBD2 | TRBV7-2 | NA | CASSLSGGTEETQYF | TGTGCCAGCAGCCTTAGCGGGGGGACAGAAGAGACCCAGTACTTC
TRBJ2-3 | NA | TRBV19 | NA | CASSDEMTDTQYF | TGTGCCAGTAGTGACGAAATGACAGATACGCAGTATTTT
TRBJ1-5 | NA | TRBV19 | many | CASSIVAAFGSLSNQPQHF | TGTGCCAGTAGTATAGTGGCGGCGTTCGGCTCCTTGAGCAATCAGCCCCAGCATTTT
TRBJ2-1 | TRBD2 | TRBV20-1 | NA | CSATSGRSYHEQLF | TGCAGTGCTACTAGCGGGAGATCCTACCATGAGCAGTTATTC
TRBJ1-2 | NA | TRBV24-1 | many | CATSAPGYGYTF | TGTGCCACCAGTGCCCCAGGCTATGGCTACACCTTC
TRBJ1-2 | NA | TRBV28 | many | CASSFIIWGRRNYGYTF | TGTGCCAGCAGTTTCATCATTTGGGGCAGGAGGAACTATGGCTACACCTTC